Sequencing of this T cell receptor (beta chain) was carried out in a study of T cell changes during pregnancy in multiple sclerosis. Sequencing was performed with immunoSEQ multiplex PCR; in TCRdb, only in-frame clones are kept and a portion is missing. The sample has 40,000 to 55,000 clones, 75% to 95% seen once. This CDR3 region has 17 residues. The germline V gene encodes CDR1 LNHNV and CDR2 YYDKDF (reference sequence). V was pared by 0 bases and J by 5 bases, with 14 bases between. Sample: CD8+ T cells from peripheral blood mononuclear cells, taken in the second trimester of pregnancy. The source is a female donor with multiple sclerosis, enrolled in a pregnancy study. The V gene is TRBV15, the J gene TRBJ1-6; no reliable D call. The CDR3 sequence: CATSRDSLGVDNSPLHF. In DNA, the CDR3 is TGTGCCACCAGCAGAGATTCCCTGGGAGTAGATAATTCACCCCTCCACTTT.